The rows below give T cell receptor beta chains drawn from one sample of a study of naive and memory T cell subsets. In TCRdb, the 5' RACE reads were re-called with MiXCR into one record per CDR3 protein. In the table there are tens of thousands of distinct CDR3 sequences, 4.7% of which are singletons. Every receptor here comes from a female donor in good health. Each CDR3 is given with its conserved first and last residue. The D gene is left open where the match is weak. Clone size is given for some rows only: seen once, a few or many times, or a class if the clone is expanded.

TRBV5-1	many	TRBJ2-1	TRBD2	CASSLLGREDEQFF	TGCGCCAGCAGCTTGTTAGGGCGGGAGGACGAGCAGTTCTTC
TRBV19	many	TRBJ2-5	TRBD2	CASSMQAGVGTQYF	TGTGCCAGTAGTATGCAAGCGGGAGTGGGGACCCAGTACTTC
TRBV6-5	NA	TRBJ2-3	TRBD2	CASSLRTSGSTDTQYF	TGTGCCAGCAGTTTACGGACTAGCGGGAGCACAGATACGCAGTATTTT
TRBV7-8	many	TRBJ2-7	TRBD2	CASSSINGGSYYEQYF	TGTGCCAGCAGCTCCATTAATGGCGGGAGTTACTACGAGCAGTACTTC
TRBV2	many	TRBJ1-5	NA	CASRDQQISNQPQHF	TGTGCCAGCAGGGATCAGCAGATTAGCAATCAGCCCCAGCATTTT
TRBV12-3/TRBV12-4	many	TRBJ2-1	TRBD2	CASRTWTSGDNEQFF	TGTGCCAGCAGGACTTGGACTAGCGGTGACAATGAGCAGTTCTTC
TRBV29-1	many	TRBJ1-2	TRBD1	CSVKNPKGQDQIGYTF	TGCAGCGTAAAGAACCCCAAAGGACAGGATCAAATCGGCTACACCTTC
TRBV27	NA	TRBJ2-2	NA	CASSTTETNTGELFF	TGTGCCAGCAGTACTACAGAAACGAACACCGGGGAGCTGTTTTTT
TRBV9	NA	TRBJ1-3	NA	CASSVLDSSGNTIYF	TGTGCCAGCAGCGTACTGGACAGTTCTGGAAACACCATATATTTT
TRBV2	many	TRBJ2-1	NA	CTSYRADEQFF	TGTACTTCATACAGGGCCGATGAGCAGTTCTTC
TRBV7-9	many	TRBJ2-3	NA	CASSLASTGATQYF	TGTGCCAGCAGCTTAGCCTCTACGGGAGCTACGCAGTATTTT
TRBV29-1	few	TRBJ2-7	NA	CSVTNSRGAYEQYF	TGCAGCGTGACAAACAGCAGGGGTGCCTACGAGCAGTACTTC
TRBV18	many	TRBJ2-7	NA	CASSPGTGLVDEQYF	TGTGCCAGCTCACCGGGCACAGGTCTTGTCGACGAGCAGTACTTC
TRBV12-3/TRBV12-4	many	TRBJ2-4	NA	CASSQLLGQGLPKNIQYF	TGTGCCAGCAGCCAACTTCTCGGACAGGGACTACCCAAAAACATTCAGTACTTC
TRBV7-2	many	TRBJ1-1	NA	CASSLGGVTEAFF	TGTGCCAGCAGCTTAGGAGGGGTTACTGAAGCTTTCTTT
TRBV19	few	TRBJ2-1	NA	CASSMIDSYDEQFF	TGTGCCAGTAGTATGATCGATTCCTACGATGAGCAGTTCTTC
TRBV20-1	many	TRBJ1-1	NA	CSARDGTHTEAFF	TGCAGTGCTAGAGACGGGACACACACTGAAGCTTTCTTT
TRBV20-1	many	TRBJ2-7	NA	CSARRGSEQYF	TGCAGTGCCCGGAGGGGTTCCGAGCAGTACTTC
TRBV28	NA	TRBJ2-3	TRBD2	CASSLSLGLAGGGDTQYF	TGTGCCAGCAGTTTATCCCTCGGACTAGCGGGAGGAGGAGATACGCAGTATTTT
TRBV20-1	many	TRBJ1-1	NA	CSAPLHRRDTEAFF	TGCAGTGCACCCCTCCACAGGCGAGACACTGAAGCTTTCTTT
TRBV7-9	many	TRBJ2-1	NA	CASSLGGVNEQFF	TGTGCCAGCAGCTTAGGCGGGGTAAATGAGCAGTTCTTC
TRBV9	many	TRBJ2-1	TRBD2	CASSAHLASGGRNEQFF	TGTGCCAGCAGCGCTCACCTCGCTAGCGGGGGTAGGAATGAGCAGTTCTTC
TRBV12-3/TRBV12-4	many	TRBJ1-4	NA	CASSNGGISEKLFF	TGTGCCAGCAGCAACGGGGGGATTAGTGAAAAACTGTTTTTT
TRBV29-1	many	TRBJ2-5	NA	CSVDNLYGTQYF	TGCAGCGTTGATAACTTGTATGGGACCCAGTACTTC
TRBV28	many	TRBJ2-7	NA	CASTQAHEQYF	TGTGCCAGCACCCAGGCCCACGAGCAGTACTTC
TRBV28	many	TRBJ2-7	TRBD1	CASSSDRVHEQYF	TGTGCCAGCAGTTCTGACAGGGTCCACGAGCAGTACTTC
TRBV6-2/TRBV6-3	NA	TRBJ2-1	NA	CASIKTPGATYNEQFF	TGTGCCAGCATTAAAACACCGGGGGCAACCTACAATGAGCAGTTCTTC
TRBV6-6	NA	TRBJ2-7	NA	CASRRETYEQYF	TGTGCCAGCAGACGGGAGACCTACGAGCAGTACTTC
TRBV9	many	TRBJ2-3	TRBD2	CASSPRLAGVSDTQYF	TGTGCCAGCAGCCCCAGACTAGCGGGAGTGTCCGATACGCAGTATTTT
TRBV28	NA	TRBJ2-6	NA	CASVGPHNVLTF	TGTGCCAGCGTTGGGCCACACAACGTCCTGACTTTC
TRBV28	many	TRBJ1-5	NA	CASSLWGQPQHF	TGTGCCAGCAGTTTATGGGGGCAGCCCCAGCATTTT
TRBV27	many	TRBJ2-1	NA	CASSLGAASYNEQFF	TGTGCCAGCAGTTTAGGGGCAGCTTCCTACAATGAGCAGTTCTTC
TRBV7-9	many	TRBJ1-1	TRBD1	CASSLAGQGAIAEAFF	TGTGCCAGCAGCTTAGCGGGTCAGGGGGCGATCGCTGAAGCTTTCTTT
TRBV28	many	TRBJ2-1	NA	CASSVPNEQFF	TGTGCCAGCAGTGTCCCGAATGAGCAGTTCTTC
TRBV4-2	many	TRBJ1-5	NA	CASSQTGFGNQPQHF	TGTGCCAGCAGTCAGACAGGTTTTGGGAATCAGCCCCAGCATTTT
TRBV18	many	TRBJ2-7	TRBD1	CASSQTGTGPYEQYF	TGTGCCAGCTCGCAAACCGGGACAGGGCCCTACGAGCAGTACTTC
TRBV18	many	TRBJ1-1	NA	CASSPDRSTEAFF	TGTGCCAGCTCACCCGACAGGAGCACTGAAGCTTTCTTT
TRBV4-2	many	TRBJ2-7	NA	CASSQAGGVSYEQYF	TGTGCCAGCAGCCAAGCTGGCGGCGTGTCCTACGAGCAGTACTTC
TRBV7-3	NA	TRBJ1-1	TRBD1	CASSLTGGEAFF	TGTGCCAGCAGCTTAACAGGGGGCGAAGCTTTCTTT
TRBV20-1	many	TRBJ2-1	NA	CSARDRLLTHEQFF	TGCAGTGCTAGAGACCGGTTATTAACCCATGAGCAGTTCTTC
TRBV7-6	few	TRBJ2-5	NA	CASSFPYSTTRLQYF	TGTGCCAGCAGCTTCCCATACTCGACGACTAGGCTCCAGTACTTC
TRBV7-2	many	TRBJ1-2	NA	CASSLVRGDYGYTF	TGTGCCAGCAGCTTAGTAAGGGGGGACTATGGCTACACCTTC